This TCR beta chain was observed in a study of T-cell memory formation after mild COVID-19. Study-level background: Among the donors, TCR clusters were largely specific to each donor. Findings and limits, study-wide: Contracting clones, day 15 to 85, had balanced CD4/CD8, and later expanders favored CD4+.

There are a few counts of this clonotype. The target antigen is unknown. Using its own MiXCR run on the 5' RACE reads, TCRdb lists one record per CDR3 protein. The repertoire holds a few hundred thousand distinct CDR3 sequences, with roughly 16% as singletons. From germline, CDR1 is SQVTM and CDR2 ANQGSEA. Between the trimmed V and J ends, which lost 1 base and 5 bases, there was a span of 12 bases. CDR3 length: 13 amino acids. Sequencing used PBMCs or a T cell subset sorted from them (not recorded which). The sequence came from a man younger than 35 who had mild COVID-19 (a few samples of this study predate the infection). Cell type and time point are not known. This chain uses TRBV29-1 with TRBJ2-7; D is unresolved. The CDR3 is CSVEGLATHEQYF. For the CDR3, the DNA is TGCAGCGTTGAAGGACTGGCGACACACGAGCAGTACTTC.